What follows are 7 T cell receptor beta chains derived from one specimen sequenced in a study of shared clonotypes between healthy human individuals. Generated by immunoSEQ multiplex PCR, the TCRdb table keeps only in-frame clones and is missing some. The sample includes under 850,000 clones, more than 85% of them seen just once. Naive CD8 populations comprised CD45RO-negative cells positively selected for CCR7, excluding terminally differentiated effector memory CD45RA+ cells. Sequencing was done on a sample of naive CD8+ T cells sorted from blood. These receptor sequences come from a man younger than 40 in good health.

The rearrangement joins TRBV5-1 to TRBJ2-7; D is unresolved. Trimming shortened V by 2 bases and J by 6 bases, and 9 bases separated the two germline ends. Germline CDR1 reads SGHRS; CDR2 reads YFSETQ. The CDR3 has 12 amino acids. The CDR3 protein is CASSLIPGEQYF. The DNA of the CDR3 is TGCGCCAGCAGCTTAATACCGGGCGAGCAGTACTTC.

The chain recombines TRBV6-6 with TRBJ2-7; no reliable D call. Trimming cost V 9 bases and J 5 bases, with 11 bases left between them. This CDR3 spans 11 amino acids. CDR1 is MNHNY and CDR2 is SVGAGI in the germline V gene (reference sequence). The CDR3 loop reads CASSHNNEQYF. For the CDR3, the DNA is TGTGCCAGTTCCCATAACAACGAGCAGTACTTC.

The CDR3 region is CASFPGGGNTDTQYF. CDR3 nucleotides: TGTGCCAGTTTCCCCGGGGGGGGAAACACAGATACGCAGTATTTT. The genes are TRBV19 and TRBJ2-3, with 8 bases identical to TRBD2. The germline gives CDR1 LNHDA, CDR2 SQIVND (reference sequence). This CDR3 is 15 amino acids long. After removal of 8 bases from V and 2 bases from J, the junction contained 9 bases not matched to a gene.

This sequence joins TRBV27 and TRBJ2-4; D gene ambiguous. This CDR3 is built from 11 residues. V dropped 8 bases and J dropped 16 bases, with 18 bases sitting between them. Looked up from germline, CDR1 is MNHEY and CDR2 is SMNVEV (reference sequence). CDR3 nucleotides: TGTGCCAGCGGCCCCGGGTTGTTCCGCTACTTC. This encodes CASGPGLFRYF.

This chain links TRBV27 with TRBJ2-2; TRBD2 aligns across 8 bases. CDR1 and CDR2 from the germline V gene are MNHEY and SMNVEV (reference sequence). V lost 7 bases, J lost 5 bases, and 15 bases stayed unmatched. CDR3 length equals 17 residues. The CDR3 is CASTTLLRSGRTGELFF. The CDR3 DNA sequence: TGTGCCAGCACCACGCTACTTAGGAGCGGGAGAACCGGGGAGCTGTTTTTT.

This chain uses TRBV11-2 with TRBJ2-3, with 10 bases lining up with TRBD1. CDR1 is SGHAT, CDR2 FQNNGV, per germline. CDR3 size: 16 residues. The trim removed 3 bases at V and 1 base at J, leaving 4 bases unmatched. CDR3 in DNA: TGTGCCAGCAGCTTCCGGGACAGGGGTGGCACAGATACGCAGTATTTT. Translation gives CASSFRDRGGTDTQYF.

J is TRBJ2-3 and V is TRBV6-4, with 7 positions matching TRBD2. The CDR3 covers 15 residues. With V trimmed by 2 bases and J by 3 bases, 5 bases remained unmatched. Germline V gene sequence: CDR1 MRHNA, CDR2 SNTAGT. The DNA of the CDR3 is TGTGCCAGCAGTGACACTAGCGTAGGAACAGATACGCAGTATTTT. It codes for CASSDTSVGTDTQYF.